This entry lists 29 T cell receptor beta chains sequenced from one sample in a study of blood T cell repertoires in COVID-19. TCRdb's copy holds only in-frame clones and misses some; the assay was immunoSEQ multiplex PCR. The sample lists roughly 250,000 clones, 65% to 90% occurring once. Sample: peripheral blood. The receptors were gathered from a woman between 50 and 59 years old with acute or convalescent COVID-19.

V gene TRBV5-6 combines with J gene TRBJ2-1; a possible D gene is TRBD1 (6 bases). Germline CDR1 and CDR2: SGHDT and YYEEEE. This CDR3 contains 15 residues. V lost 4 bases, J lost 5 bases, and 16 bases lay in between. For the CDR3, the DNA is TGTGCCAGCAGCCCGAGGGGGTCCTTCAACAATGAGCAGTTCTTC. It specifies CASSPRGSFNNEQFF.

The V and J genes are TRBV6-5 and TRBJ2-1; TRBD2 agrees at 8 bases. The germline V gene encodes CDR1 MNHEY and CDR2 SVGAGI. The J segment lost 6 bases and the V segment lost 0 bases, leaving 7 bases of the junction unmatched. CDR3 length: 16 amino acids. Written as DNA, the CDR3 is TGTGCCAGCAGTTACTCGAGTCCGGGAGGGCCCAATGAGCAGTTCTTC. Amino acids: CASSYSSPGGPNEQFF.

This clone was recorded a few times. V is TRBV28 and J is TRBJ2-7; D uncertain. The length of the CDR3 is 12 residues. CDR1 is MDHEN and CDR2 is SYDVKM in the germline V gene. The V gene lost 4 bases and the J gene lost 4 bases, with 8 bases spanning the gap. The CDR3, as DNA: TGTGCCAGCAGTTCCCGGCGGTACGAGCAGTACTTC. Its protein product is CASSSRRYEQYF. Using reference TRBV28 and TRBJ2-7 for the parts outside the CDR3, the full variable domain is DVKVTQSSRYLVKRTGEKVFLECVQDMDHENMFWYRQDPGLGLRLIYFSYDVKMKEKGDIPEGYSVSREKKERFSLILESASTNQTSMYLCASSSRRYEQYFGPGTRLTVT.

The rearrangement links TRBV19 to TRBJ1-5; a possible D gene is TRBD1 (6 bases). The V gene lost 7 bases and the J gene lost 2 bases, with 15 bases spanning the gap. There are 15 residues in the CDR3. From germline, CDR1 is LNHDA and CDR2 SQIVND (reference sequence). DNA for the CDR3: TGTGCCAGTATCTCAGGGGCAGGGGGCAATCAGCCCCAGCATTTT. It translates to CASISGAGGNQPQHF.

This rearrangement joins TRBV7-2 to TRBJ2-7; TRBD2 aligns across 7 bases. Looked up from germline, CDR1 is SGHTA and CDR2 is FQGNSA. Unmatched junction bases numbered 7, after V lost 2 bases and J lost 6 bases. This CDR3 spans 14 amino acids. The CDR3: CASSLRSREAEQYF. The CDR3 bases are TGTGCCAGCAGCTTAAGATCCCGGGAGGCCGAGCAGTACTTC.

The gene calls are TRBV30 and TRBJ2-1; perhaps TRBD1 as D (6 bases). Germline V gives CDR1 GTSNPN, CDR2 SVGIG (reference sequence). Trimming removed 4 bases from V and 7 bases from J, with 8 bases in between. CDR3 size: 11 residues. CDR3 nucleotide sequence: TGTGCCTGGAACAGGGTGAATGAGCAGTTCTTC. Residues: CAWNRVNEQFF.

The chain combines TRBV4-3 with TRBJ2-5, with D possibly being TRBD2 (5 bases). The germline V gene encodes CDR1 LGHNA and CDR2 YSLEER. Deletions cut 0 bases from V and 7 bases from J, with 15 bases between. The CDR3 has 15 amino acids. The CDR3 reads CASSQDSDWTRTQYF. The CDR3 DNA sequence: TGCGCCAGCAGCCAAGATTCGGACTGGACTCGGACCCAGTACTTC.

The rearrangement uses TRBV21-1 and TRBJ1-3; TRBD1, as called in the table, went unchecked against the DNA. TRBV21-1 is a pseudogene segment. CDR3 length equals 16 residues. CDR3 residues: CASSLGRGQVQHTIYF. The CDR3 bases are TGTGCCAGCAGCTTAGGCAGAGGACAGGTCCAACACACCATATATTTT.

The V call is TRBV4-3, the J call TRBJ1-2, with 10 nucleotides matching TRBD1. The length of the CDR3 is 17 residues. Germline values: CDR1 LGHNA, CDR2 YSLEER. With 2 bases clipped from V and 0 bases from J, the junction kept 6 bases outside the gene matches. The DNA of the CDR3 is TGCGCCAGCAGCCAAACCGGGACAGGGGTCTCTAACTATGGCTACACCTTC. Its protein is CASSQTGTGVSNYGYTF.

The chain couples TRBV21-1 to TRBJ1-2. TRBV21-1 is labeled a pseudogene. This CDR3 has 18 residues. The CDR3 DNA follows: TGTGCCAGCAGCACAAGAGGGGGTATTGGGAGGGGAACAGATGGCTACACCTTC. Its translation: CASSTRGGIGRGTDGYTF.

The chain combines TRBV6-2 or TRBV6-3 with TRBJ2-5; 8 nucleotides agree with TRBD2. Germline V CDR1 and CDR2: MNHEY, SVGEGT. Unmatched junction bases numbered 10, after V lost 2 bases and J lost 2 bases. This CDR3 comprises 17 residues. The DNA for the CDR3 is TGTGCCAGCAGTTACGGGAGGTGGCGGGGGGAGCAAGAGACCCAGTACTTC. This codes for CASSYGRWRGEQETQYF.

The rearrangement uses TRBV4-2 and TRBJ2-1, with a possible D match to TRBD1 (8 bases). V shed 0 bases and J shed 8 bases, with 23 bases lying between them. Germline-derived CDR1 and CDR2 are LGHNA and YNFKEQ. The CDR3 spans 18 residues. The CDR3 bases are TGTGCCAGCAGCCAAGAAGGGCATAGGGACACAGGGGGGGATGAGCAGTTCTTC. It yields the protein CASSQEGHRDTGGDEQFF.

The rearrangement uses TRBV2 and TRBJ2-2; possible D gene TRBD2, 5 bases. Between the trimmed V and J ends, which lost 3 bases and 3 bases, there was a span of 11 bases. CDR3 length equals 15 residues. From germline, CDR1 is SNHLY and CDR2 FYNNEI. CDR3 DNA: TGTGCCAGCAGTGAGACTACCCCCGACACCGGGGAGCTGTTTTTT. Its translation: CASSETTPDTGELFF.

The CDR3 spells CASSQGLAGQFF. The DNA for the CDR3 is TGTGCCAGCAGCCAGGGACTAGCGGGACAGTTCTTC. The chain combines TRBV3-1 (or the pseudogene TRBV3-2) with TRBJ2-1; 13 positions agree with TRBD2. The CDR3 spans 12 residues. With 3 bases clipped from V and 13 bases from J, the junction kept 0 bases outside the gene matches. Per germline, CDR1 LGHDT and CDR2 YNNKEL (reference sequence).

V gene TRBV10-3 combines with J gene TRBJ1-6; 7 bases align to TRBD1. Germline CDR1 reads ENHRY; CDR2 reads SYGVKD. V was pared by 6 bases and J by 6 bases, with 5 bases of the junction left unmatched. The CDR3 extends over 14 amino acids. This CDR3 reads CAIRGDSVNSPLHF. Here the CDR3 DNA reads TGTGCCATCAGGGGGGACAGCGTTAATTCACCCCTCCACTTT.

The genes are TRBV4-3 and TRBJ1-2; TRBD1 aligns across 7 bases. CDR1 is LGHNA and CDR2 is YSLEER in the germline V gene. This CDR3 contains 15 residues. With 0 bases clipped from V and 2 bases from J, the junction kept 3 bases outside the gene matches. The CDR3 DNA follows: TGCGCCAGCAGCCAAGAAGGGACAGCCAACTATGGCTACACCTTC. This gives the protein CASSQEGTANYGYTF.

The chain joins TRBV11-2 to TRBJ1-1, with 7 bases fitting TRBD1. J gave up 6 bases and V 6 bases, and 16 bases lay outside the gene matches. Germline values: CDR1 SGHAT, CDR2 FQNNGV. The CDR3 consists of 16 residues. In nucleotides, the CDR3 is TGTGCCAGCAGGCAAGGGGGCGGTGCGCTCCCCTCTGAAGCTTTCTTT. It codes for CASRQGGGALPSEAFF. Variable domain in full (rest from reference TRBV11-2 and TRBJ1-1): EAGVAQSPRYKIIEKRQSVAFWCNPISGHATLYWYQQILGQGPKLLIQFQNNGVVDDSQLPKDRFSAERLKGVDSTLKIQPAKLEDSAVYLCASRQGGGALPSEAFFGQGTRLTVV.

For the CDR3, the DNA is TGTGCCAGCAGTCGACAGAGTAATTATGGCTACACCTTC. Translated, it gives CASSRQSNYGYTF. The chain links TRBV27 to TRBJ1-2; D is perhaps TRBD1 (5 bases). CDR1 and CDR2 from the germline V gene are MNHEY and SMNVEV (reference sequence). The ends were cut back, 5 bases at V and 5 bases at J, with 12 bases in the middle. CDR3 length equals 13 residues.

V usage is TRBV6-2 or TRBV6-3 and J usage is TRBJ2-3, with TRBD2 identical over 7 bases. Losses at the gene ends were 4 bases for V and 4 bases for J; bases not matched to a gene: 11. The CDR3 runs to 16 residues. Germline CDR1 is MNHEY and CDR2 is SVGEGT. The CDR3 nucleotides are TGTGCCAGCAGTTTGGAGCGAGCGGGGTTCTCAGATACGCAGTATTTT. Encoded protein: CASSLERAGFSDTQYF.

The chain carries TRBV19 and TRBJ2-3; TRBD2 matches at 16 bases. The junction had 5 bases not matched to a gene; V was cut back by 5 bases and J by 6 bases. Germline CDR1 LNHDA, CDR2 SQIVND (reference sequence). There are 16 residues in the CDR3. Here the CDR3 DNA reads TGTGCCAGTAGTCCGGGGACTAGCGGGGGGGTTGATACGCAGTATTTT. Translated, it gives CASSPGTSGGVDTQYF.

This chain joins TRBV5-1 and TRBJ1-6, with D possibly matching TRBD1 (6 bases). V was trimmed by 4 bases and J by 6 bases, leaving 11 bases between them. The germline gives CDR1 SGHRS, CDR2 YFSETQ. The CDR3 has 14 amino acids. The CDR3 DNA reads as TGCGCCAGCAGCCCCGGACAGCCTAATTCACCCCTCCACTTT. As protein: CASSPGQPNSPLHF.

This clone was seen only once. V usage is TRBV30 and J usage is TRBJ1-1, with D unclear. Trimming shortened V by 4 bases and J by 1 base, and 10 bases separated the two germline ends. There are 13 residues in the CDR3. Germline CDR1 reads GTSNPN; CDR2 reads SVGIG (reference sequence). This CDR3 reads CAWKLGPNTEAFF. CDR3 bases: TGTGCCTGGAAGCTGGGCCCGAACACTGAAGCTTTCTTT.

This clone occurred a few times. The chain combines TRBV7-9 with TRBJ1-6; D is unclear. Germline lookup yields CDR1 SEHNR and CDR2 FQNEAQ (reference sequence). Trimming stripped 2 bases from V and 5 bases from J, with 4 bases between. The CDR3 is 13 amino acids. The CDR3 is CASSLSDNSPLHF. The CDR3, as DNA: TGTGCCAGCAGCTTATCGGATAATTCACCCCTCCACTTT.

The chain couples TRBV30 to TRBJ2-7; the match to TRBD1 covers 9 bases. Unmatched junction bases numbered 10, after V lost 4 bases and J lost 6 bases. The V gene's germline CDR1 is GTSNPN and CDR2 SVGIG (reference sequence). The CDR3 is 14 residues long. The CDR3: CAWKLPGQGSEQYF. In DNA, the CDR3 is TGTGCCTGGAAATTACCGGGACAGGGATCCGAGCAGTACTTC. Full variable domain (remainder filled in from reference TRBV30 and TRBJ2-7): SQTIHQWPATLVQPVGSPLSLECTVEGTSNPNLYWYRQAAGRGLQLLFYSVGIGQISSEVPQNLSASRPQDRQFILSSKKLLLSDSGFYLCAWKLPGQGSEQYFGPGTRLTVT.

This clone is termed medium-sized. The chain links TRBV5-6 to TRBJ2-5, with D unresolved. Germline assignment: CDR1 SGHDT and CDR2 YYEEEE. V dropped 0 bases and J dropped 7 bases, with 13 bases sitting between them. CDR3 size: 14 residues. In DNA, the CDR3 is TGTGCCAGCAGCTTGGTCTCCGTACATCGGACCCAGTACTTC. It encodes CASSLVSVHRTQYF.

Here the CDR3 reads CATSGAGVTEAFF. CDR3 bases: TGTGCCACCAGTGGAGCAGGGGTTACTGAAGCTTTCTTT. The chain links TRBV24-1 to TRBJ1-1; perhaps TRBD1 as D (6 bases). Trimming shortened V by 5 bases and J by 5 bases, and 11 bases separated the two germline ends. The CDR3 has 13 residues. Germline V gives CDR1 KGHDR, CDR2 SFDVKD.

This chain uses TRBV30 with TRBJ1-3, with 10 bases aligning to TRBD1. This CDR3 has 17 residues. V lost 2 bases to trimming and J lost 1 base; unmatched junction nucleotides: 8. Germline V CDR1 and CDR2: GTSNPN, SVGIG (reference sequence). The DNA for the CDR3 is TGTGCCTGGAGTCCCGGACAGGGGGTATCGTCTGGAAACACCATATATTTT. Translation: CAWSPGQGVSSGNTIYF.

V gene TRBV11-2 combines with J gene TRBJ1-6; no clear D gene. Germline CDR1 reads SGHAT; CDR2 reads FQNNGV. The CDR3 is 16 residues long. V shed 0 bases and J shed 7 bases, with 13 bases lying between them. The CDR3 DNA sequence: TGTGCCAGCAGCTTAGATCACACCGGGAGGAATTCACCCCTCCACTTT. The encoded protein is CASSLDHTGRNSPLHF.

The chain uses TRBV4-2 and TRBJ2-7; D is perhaps TRBD2 (6 bases). Trimming stripped 4 bases from V and 2 bases from J, with 15 bases between. The CDR3 runs 15 residues. The germline gives CDR1 LGHNA, CDR2 YNFKEQ. The CDR3 loop reads CASSPAARGTYEQYF. CDR3 bases: TGTGCCAGCAGCCCCGCGGCGCGGGGCACCTACGAGCAGTACTTC.